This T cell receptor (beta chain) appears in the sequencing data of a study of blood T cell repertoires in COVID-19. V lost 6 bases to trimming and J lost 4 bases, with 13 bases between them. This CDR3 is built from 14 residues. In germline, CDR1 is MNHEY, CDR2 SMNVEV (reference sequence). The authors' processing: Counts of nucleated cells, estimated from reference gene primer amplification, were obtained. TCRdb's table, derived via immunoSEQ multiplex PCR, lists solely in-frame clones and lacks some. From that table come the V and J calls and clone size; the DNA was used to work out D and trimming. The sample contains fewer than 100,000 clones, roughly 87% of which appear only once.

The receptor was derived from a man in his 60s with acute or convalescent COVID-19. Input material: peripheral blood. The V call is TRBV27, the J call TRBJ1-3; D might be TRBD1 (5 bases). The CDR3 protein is CASSLRRTGNTIYF. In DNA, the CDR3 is TGTGCCAGCAGCTTGCGGCGGACAGGAAACACCATATATTTT.